The clone carrying this TCR beta chain was seen once. Patients in Seattle were enrolled during active infection, then followed longitudinally. As handled by the study authors: Reference gene primer amplification yielded estimated nucleated cell counts. Measured with immunoSEQ multiplex PCR; TCRdb has only the in-frame clones, and not every one. The DNA was the basis for D and trimming; V, J and clone size are from that table. In the table there are 150,000 to 180,000 clones, about 85% of which are singletons. This sample was taken from a study of blood T cell repertoires in COVID-19. Study at large: Researchers got acute and convalescent COVID-19 samples from the United States, Italy and Spain.

The CDR3 sequence is 14 residues long. From germline, CDR1 is LNHDA and CDR2 SQIVND (reference sequence). V was pared by 2 bases and J by 5 bases, with 12 bases between. This TCR came from a man in his 60s with COVID-19, enrolled during active disease. The specimen sequenced was peripheral blood. The chain joins TRBV19 to TRBJ1-2; possible D gene TRBD1, 5 bases. The CDR3 loop is CASSIQAGMYGYTF. The CDR3 DNA is TGTGCCAGTAGTATACAAGCAGGGATGTATGGCTACACCTTC. Supplemented by reference TRBV19 and TRBJ1-2, the full variable domain reads DGGITQSPKYLFRKEGQNVTLSCEQNLNHDAMYWYRQDPGQGLRLIYYSQIVNDFQKGDIAEGYSVSREKKESFPLTVTSAQKNPTAFYLCASSIQAGMYGYTFGSGTRLTVV.